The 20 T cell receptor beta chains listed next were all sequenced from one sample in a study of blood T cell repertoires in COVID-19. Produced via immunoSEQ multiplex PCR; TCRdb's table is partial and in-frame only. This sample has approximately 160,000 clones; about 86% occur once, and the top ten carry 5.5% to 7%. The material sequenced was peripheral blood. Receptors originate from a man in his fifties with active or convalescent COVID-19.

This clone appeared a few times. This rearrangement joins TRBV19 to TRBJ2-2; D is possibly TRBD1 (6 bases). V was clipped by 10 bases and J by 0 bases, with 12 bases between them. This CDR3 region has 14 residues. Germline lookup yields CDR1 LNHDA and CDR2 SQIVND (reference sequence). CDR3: CATKGHPNTGELFF. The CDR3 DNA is TGTGCCACCAAGGGACACCCGAACACCGGGGAGCTGTTTTTT.

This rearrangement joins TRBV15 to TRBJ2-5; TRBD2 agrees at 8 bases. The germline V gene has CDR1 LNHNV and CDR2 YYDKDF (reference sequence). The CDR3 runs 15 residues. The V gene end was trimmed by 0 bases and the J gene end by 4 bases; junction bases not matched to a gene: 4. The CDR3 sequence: CATSRDPGGPETQYF. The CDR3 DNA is TGTGCCACCAGCAGAGATCCGGGGGGGCCAGAGACCCAGTACTTC.

CDR3 coding DNA: TGCGCCAGCAGCCAAGAACCAGGGGACAGGGTGGGAAAACTGTTTTTT. It codes for CASSQEPGDRVGKLFF. The J gene is TRBJ1-4, the V gene TRBV4-3; 9 bases align to TRBD1. CDR1 LGHNA and CDR2 YSLEER come from the germline V gene. CDR3 length: 16 residues. The J segment lost 10 bases and the V segment lost 0 bases, leaving 9 bases of the junction unmatched.

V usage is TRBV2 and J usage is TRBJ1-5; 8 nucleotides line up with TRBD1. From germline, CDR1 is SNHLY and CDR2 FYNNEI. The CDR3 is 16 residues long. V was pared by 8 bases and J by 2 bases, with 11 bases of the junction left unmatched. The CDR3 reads CASGAQGARGNQPQHF. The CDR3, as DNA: TGTGCCAGCGGAGCCCAGGGGGCGCGGGGCAATCAGCCCCAGCATTTT.

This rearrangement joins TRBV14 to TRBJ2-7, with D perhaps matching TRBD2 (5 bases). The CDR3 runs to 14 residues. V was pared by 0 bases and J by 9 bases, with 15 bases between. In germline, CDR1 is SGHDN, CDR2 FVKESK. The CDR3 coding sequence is TGTGCCAGCAGCCAAGATCACATCCGGAGCGGGCAGTACTTC. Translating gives CASSQDHIRSGQYF.

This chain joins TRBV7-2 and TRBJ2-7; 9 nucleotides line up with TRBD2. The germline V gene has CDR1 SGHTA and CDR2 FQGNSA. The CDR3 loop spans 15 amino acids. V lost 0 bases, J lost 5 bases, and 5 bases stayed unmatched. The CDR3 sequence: CASSLASSGTDEQYF. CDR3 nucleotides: TGTGCCAGCAGCTTAGCGTCTAGCGGGACCGACGAGCAGTACTTC.

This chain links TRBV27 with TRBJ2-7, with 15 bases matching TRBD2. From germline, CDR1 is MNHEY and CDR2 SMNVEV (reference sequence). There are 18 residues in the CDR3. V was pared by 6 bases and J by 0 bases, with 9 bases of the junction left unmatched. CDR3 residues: CASSLGTSGRFLSYEQYF. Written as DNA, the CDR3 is TGTGCCAGCAGCCTGGGGACTAGCGGGAGGTTCCTCTCCTACGAGCAGTACTTC.

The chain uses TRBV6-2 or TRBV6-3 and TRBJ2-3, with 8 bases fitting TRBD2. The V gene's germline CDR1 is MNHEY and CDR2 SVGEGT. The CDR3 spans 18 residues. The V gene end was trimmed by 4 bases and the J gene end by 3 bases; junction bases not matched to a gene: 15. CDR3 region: CASSSPSPTGGLTDTQYF. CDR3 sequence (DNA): TGTGCCAGCAGTTCCCCCTCTCCGACGGGGGGGTTGACAGATACGCAGTATTTT.

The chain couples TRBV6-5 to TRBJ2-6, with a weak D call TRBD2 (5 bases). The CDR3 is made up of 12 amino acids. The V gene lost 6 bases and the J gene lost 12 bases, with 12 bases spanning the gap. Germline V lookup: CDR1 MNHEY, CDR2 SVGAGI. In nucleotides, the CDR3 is TGTGCCAGCAGACCGTCGGGGTTCGTCCTGACTTTC. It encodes CASRPSGFVLTF.

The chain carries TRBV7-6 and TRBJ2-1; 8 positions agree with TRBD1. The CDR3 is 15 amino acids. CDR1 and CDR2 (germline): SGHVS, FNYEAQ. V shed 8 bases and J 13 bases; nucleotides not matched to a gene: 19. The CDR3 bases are TGTGCCAGCGCCAGAGTAGGGCAGGGGGCAACCACCCAGTTCTTC. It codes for CASARVGQGATTQFF.

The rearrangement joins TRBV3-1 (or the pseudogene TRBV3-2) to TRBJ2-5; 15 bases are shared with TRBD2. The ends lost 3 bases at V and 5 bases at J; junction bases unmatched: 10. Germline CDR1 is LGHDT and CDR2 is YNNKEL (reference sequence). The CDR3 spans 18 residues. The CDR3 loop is CASSHRTSGGAVLETQYF. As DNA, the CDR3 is TGTGCCAGCAGCCATCGGACTAGCGGGGGGGCAGTATTGGAGACCCAGTACTTC.

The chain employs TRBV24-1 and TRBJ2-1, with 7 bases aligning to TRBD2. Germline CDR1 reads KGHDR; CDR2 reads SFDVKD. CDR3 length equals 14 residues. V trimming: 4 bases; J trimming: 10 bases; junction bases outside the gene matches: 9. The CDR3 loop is CATSDSGRGREQFF. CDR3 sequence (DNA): TGTGCCACCAGTGACTCGGGGAGGGGTAGAGAGCAGTTCTTC.

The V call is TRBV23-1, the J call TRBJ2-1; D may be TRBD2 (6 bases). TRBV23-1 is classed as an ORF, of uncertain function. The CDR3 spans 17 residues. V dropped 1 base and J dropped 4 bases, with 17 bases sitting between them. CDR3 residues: CASSQLRGLILYNEQFF. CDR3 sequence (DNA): TGCGCCAGCAGTCAATTGCGGGGACTTATACTTTACAATGAGCAGTTCTTC.

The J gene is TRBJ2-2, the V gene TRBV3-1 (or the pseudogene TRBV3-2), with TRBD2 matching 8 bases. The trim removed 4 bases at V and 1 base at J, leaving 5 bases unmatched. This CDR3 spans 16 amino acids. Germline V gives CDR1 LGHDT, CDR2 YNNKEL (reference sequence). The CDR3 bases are TGTGCCAGCAGCCTCTGTAGCGGGGAGAACACCGGGGAGCTGTTTTTT. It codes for CASSLCSGENTGELFF.

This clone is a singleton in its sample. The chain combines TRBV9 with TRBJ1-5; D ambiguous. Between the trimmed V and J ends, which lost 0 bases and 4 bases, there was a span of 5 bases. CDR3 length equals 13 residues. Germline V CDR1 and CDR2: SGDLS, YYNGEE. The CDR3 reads CASSVGANQPQHF. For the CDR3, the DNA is TGTGCCAGCAGCGTAGGGGCAAATCAGCCCCAGCATTTT.

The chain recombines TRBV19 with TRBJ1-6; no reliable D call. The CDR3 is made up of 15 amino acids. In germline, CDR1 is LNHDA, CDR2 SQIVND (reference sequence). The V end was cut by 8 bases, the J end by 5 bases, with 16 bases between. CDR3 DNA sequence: TGTGCCAGTGCCATTCAAGAGGGAAATAATTCACCCCTCCACTTT. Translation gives CASAIQEGNNSPLHF.

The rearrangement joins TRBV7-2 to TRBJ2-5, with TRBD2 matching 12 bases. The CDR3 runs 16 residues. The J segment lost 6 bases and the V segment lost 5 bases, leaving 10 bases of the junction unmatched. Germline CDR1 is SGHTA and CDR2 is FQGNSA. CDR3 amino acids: CASSASSGGAGKTQYF. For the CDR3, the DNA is TGTGCCAGCAGCGCGTCTAGCGGGGGGGCCGGGAAGACCCAGTACTTC.

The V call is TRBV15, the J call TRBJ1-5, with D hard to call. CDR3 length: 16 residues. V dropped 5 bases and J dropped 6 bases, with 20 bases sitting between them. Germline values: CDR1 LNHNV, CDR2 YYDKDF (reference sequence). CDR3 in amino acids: CATSGFLPGAGQPQHF. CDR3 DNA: TGTGCCACCAGCGGATTCCTTCCCGGCGCGGGTCAGCCCCAGCATTTT.

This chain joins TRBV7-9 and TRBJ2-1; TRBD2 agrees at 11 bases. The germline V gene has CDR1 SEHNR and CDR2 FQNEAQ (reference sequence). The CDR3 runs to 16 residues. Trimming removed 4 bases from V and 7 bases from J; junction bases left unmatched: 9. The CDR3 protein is CASSSFSGRVKNEQFF. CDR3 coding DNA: TGTGCCAGCAGCTCATTTAGCGGGAGGGTAAAAAATGAGCAGTTCTTC.

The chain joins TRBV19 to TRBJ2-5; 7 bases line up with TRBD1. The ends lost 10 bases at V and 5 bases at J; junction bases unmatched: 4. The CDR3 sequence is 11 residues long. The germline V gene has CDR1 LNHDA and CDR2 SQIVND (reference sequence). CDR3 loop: CATQQGETQYF. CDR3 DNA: TGTGCCACCCAACAGGGGGAGACCCAGTACTTC. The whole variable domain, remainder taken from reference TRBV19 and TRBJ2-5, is DGGITQSPKYLFRKEGQNVTLSCEQNLNHDAMYWYRQDPGQGLRLIYYSQIVNDFQKGDIAEGYSVSREKKESFPLTVTSAQKNPTAFYLCATQQGETQYFGPGTRLLVL.